Shown below are 18 T cell receptor beta chains from a single sample sequenced in a study of blood T cells in healthy people across ages. Together with a sample-barcoded 5' primer, a J-beta primer mix was included in a second PCR lasting roughly 7 to 11 cycles. TCRdb passed the 5' RACE reads through MiXCR, listing each CDR3 protein once. The top ten hold around 0.75% of the sample, which has under 1,100,000 distinct CDR3 sequences, 20% to 25% seen once. The same sample was also studied in work on T cells of mothers and their children.

Sequenced: blood. The receptors stem from a girl aged 2 to 10 in good health.

This clonotype came up a few times. The chain uses TRBV27 and TRBJ2-5; D is unclear. Trimming removed 5 bases at V and 1 base at J, with 14 bases between. The length of the CDR3 is 15 residues. Germline V gene data show CDR1 as MNHEY and CDR2 as SMNVEV (reference sequence). The CDR3 nucleotides are TGTGCCAGCAGTCCAATGATCGCCCTCCAAGAGACCCAGTACTTC. Its translation: CASSPMIALQETQYF.

This clonotype was counted a few times. CDR3 in amino acids: CASSLVGIEQFF. CDR3 bases: TGTGCCAGCAGTTTGGTTGGGATTGAGCAGTTCTTC. The chain carries TRBV27 and TRBJ2-5; D is unclear. The DNA end is more similar to TRBJ2-1, so the J call may be wrong. CDR3 length equals 12 residues. Germline-derived CDR1 and CDR2 are MNHEY and SMNVEV (reference sequence).

Only a few counts were recorded for this clonotype. The V gene is TRBV20-1, the J gene TRBJ2-5, with D possibly being TRBD1 (5 bases). Germline V gives CDR1 DFQATT, CDR2 SNEGSKA (reference sequence). CDR3 size: 13 residues. V was trimmed by 6 bases and J by 2 bases, leaving 13 bases between them. This CDR3 reads CSATDSYQETQYF. The CDR3 DNA follows: TGCAGTGCCACCGACAGCTATCAAGAGACCCAGTACTTC.

The V call is TRBV2, the J call TRBJ2-5, with unresolved D. Per germline, CDR1 SNHLY and CDR2 FYNNEI. Trimming pared 4 bases from V and 11 bases from J, leaving 14 bases between. There are 12 residues in the CDR3. Here the CDR3 reads CASSGIVFSQYF. CDR3 nucleotide sequence: TGTGCCAGCAGTGGGATTGTCTTCTCGCAGTACTTC.

J is TRBJ1-1 and V is TRBV4-1, with a weak D call TRBD1 (5 bases). V lost 1 base and J lost 5, with 14 bases in between. The CDR3 consists of 15 residues. CDR1 and CDR2 from the germline V gene are MGHRA and YSYEKL. The CDR3 DNA reads TGCGCCAGCAGCCAAGTGGACACCCAAGGGACTGAAGCTTTCTTT. Translation gives CASSQVDTQGTEAFF.

This rearrangement joins TRBV3-1 to TRBJ2-5, with 7 bases fitting TRBD2. The DNA end favors TRBJ2-1, so the J call may be wrong. The germline gives CDR1 LGHDT, CDR2 YNNKEL (reference sequence). This CDR3 region has 16 residues. The CDR3: CASSQGWLAGVYEQFF. CDR3 DNA: TGTGCCAGCAGCCAAGGATGGTTAGCGGGTGTCTATGAGCAGTTCTTC.

The rearrangement uses TRBV12-3 or TRBV12-4 and TRBJ2-2, with D possibly TRBD2 on 6 matching bases. The germline V and J ends were trimmed by 3 bases and 3 bases, with 11 bases remaining between them. This CDR3 is 15 amino acids long. In DNA form, the CDR3 reads TGTGCCAGCAGTTTGAGTAGCGGCTACACCGGGGAGCTGTTTTTT. This codes for CASSLSSGYTGELFF.

The chain joins TRBV7-2 to TRBJ1-1; D might be TRBD1 (6 bases). The CDR3 runs to 14 residues. Germline V CDR1 and CDR2: SGHTA, FQGNSA. V was clipped by 5 bases and J by 6 bases, with 16 bases between them. DNA of the CDR3: TGTGCCAGCAGCCTCCAAGGGGGTTGGGCTGAAGCTTTCTTT. Translation gives CASSLQGGWAEAFF.

There are a few counts of this clonotype. V usage is TRBV18 and J usage is TRBJ2-7; 7 bases are shared with TRBD2. Germline trimming cut 4 bases from V and 3 bases from J; bases unmatched to any gene: 9. The length of the CDR3 is 15 residues. From germline, CDR1 is KGHSH and CDR2 LQKENI. Here the CDR3 DNA reads TGTGCCAGCTCACTTCTGGCGGGGGAGTTCTACGAGCAGTACTTC. This sequence encodes CASSLLAGEFYEQYF.

In its sample, this clonotype was seen a few times. This chain connects TRBV6-1 to TRBJ2-3; the match to TRBD2 covers 11 bases. The V segment lost 8 bases and the J segment 8 bases; nucleotides outside the gene matches: 6. This CDR3 is 13 amino acids long. Germline assignment: CDR1 MNHNS and CDR2 SASEGT. The CDR3 DNA reads TGTGCCAGCTCGAGGACTAGCGGGCTTACGCAGTATTTT. Translation gives CASSRTSGLTQYF.

The J gene is TRBJ2-3, the V gene TRBV7-2; D is unclear. This CDR3 contains 13 residues. CDR1 and CDR2 (germline): SGHTA, FQGNSA. Trimming took 2 bases from V and 4 from J, leaving 7 bases between them. CDR3 coding DNA: TGTGCCAGCAGCTTAAGTTGGGCAGATACGCAGTATTTT. Residues: CASSLSWADTQYF.

This clonotype was seen a handful of times. The rearrangement links TRBV12-3 or TRBV12-4 to TRBJ2-3, with D unclear. The CDR3 runs 15 residues. Trimming stripped 4 bases from V and 5 bases from J, with 16 bases between. The CDR3 DNA reads TGTGCCAGCAGTTATTTCCAAATACGTGGAGATACGCAGTATTTT. Its protein product is CASSYFQIRGDTQYF.

Only a few counts were recorded for this clonotype. The chain uses TRBV6-6 and TRBJ2-5; 14 bases map to TRBD2. The CDR3 has 17 amino acids. Germline lookup yields CDR1 MNHNY and CDR2 SVGAGI (reference sequence). V gave up 0 bases and J gave up 3 bases; unmatched junction bases: 3. CDR3 protein: CASSYSTSGGAEETQYF. The CDR3 nucleotides are TGTGCCAGCAGTTACTCGACTAGCGGGGGGGCGGAAGAGACCCAGTACTTC.

This chain links TRBV12-5 with TRBJ1-1, with no clear D. The germline V gene encodes CDR1 LGHNT and CDR2 FRNRAP. Trimming stripped 6 bases from V and 6 bases from J, with 8 bases between. CDR3 size: 11 residues. CDR3 bases: TGTGCTAGTGGGTTCGTAGCTGAAGCTTTCTTT. Protein product: CASGFVAEAFF.

In its sample, this clonotype was seen once. In this CDR3 the conserved last residue, phenylalanine or tryptophan, is missing, so a read error is likely. The rearrangement links TRBV29-1 to TRBJ2-1, with TRBD1 identical over 7 bases. CDR1 is SQVTM, CDR2 ANQGSEA, per germline. The CDR3 spans 13 residues. V lost 8 bases, J lost 3 bases, and 7 bases stayed unmatched. CDR3 amino acids: CSLNRDSYNEQFL. The CDR3 DNA sequence: TGCAGCCTGAACCGGGACAGCTACAATGAGCAGTTCCTC.

This clonotype was observed a handful of times. V usage is TRBV14 and J usage is TRBJ1-3, with D unclear. Germline V gene lookup returns CDR1 SGHDN and CDR2 FVKESK. The CDR3 spans 14 residues. The V end was cut by 5 bases, the J end by 8 bases, with 16 bases between. The CDR3 region is CASSKRPTPDTIYF. The CDR3 DNA reads TGTGCCAGCAGCAAAAGGCCGACCCCGGACACCATATATTTT.

This clonotype was picked up a small number of times. The CDR3 nucleotides read TGTGCCAGCAGCTGGGGGGAAAAACTGTTTTTT. Translated: CASSWGEKLFF. The chain employs TRBV11-2 and TRBJ1-4; D might be TRBD1 (5 bases). V shed 4 bases and J shed 8 bases, with 5 bases lying between them. The CDR3 sequence is 11 residues long. Per germline, CDR1 SGHAT and CDR2 FQNNGV.

This clonotype was counted between two and nine times. The V call is TRBV21-1, the J call TRBJ2-7; TRBD2, the table's D call, was not compared with the DNA. TRBV21-1 is noted as a pseudogene. The CDR3 consists of 16 residues. The CDR3 DNA is TGTGCCAGCAGCAAGAAGGACATACTAGCGGCGTACGAGCAGTACTTC. It specifies CASSKKDILAAYEQYF.